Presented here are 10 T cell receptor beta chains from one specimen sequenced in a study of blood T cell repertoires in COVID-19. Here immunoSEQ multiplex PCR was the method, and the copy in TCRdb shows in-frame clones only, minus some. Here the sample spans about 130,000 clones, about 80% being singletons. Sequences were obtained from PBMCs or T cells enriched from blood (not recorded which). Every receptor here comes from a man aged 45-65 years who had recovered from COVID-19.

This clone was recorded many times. The DNA of the CDR3 is TGCGCCAGCAGCTTGGGACTAGATGAGCAGTTCTTC. Translating gives CASSLGLDEQFF. This rearrangement joins TRBV5-1 to TRBJ2-1, with TRBD2 as a possible D gene (6 bases). The V gene's germline CDR1 is SGHRS and CDR2 YFSETQ. The CDR3 consists of 12 residues. The ends were cut back, 0 bases at V and 8 bases at J, with 6 bases in the middle.

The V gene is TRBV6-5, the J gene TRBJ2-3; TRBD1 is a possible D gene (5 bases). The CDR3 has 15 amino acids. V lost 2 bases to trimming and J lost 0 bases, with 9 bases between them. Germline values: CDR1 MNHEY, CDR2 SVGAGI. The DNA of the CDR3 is TGTGCCAGCAGTTACGACAGACCTAGCACAGATACGCAGTATTTT. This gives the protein CASSYDRPSTDTQYF.

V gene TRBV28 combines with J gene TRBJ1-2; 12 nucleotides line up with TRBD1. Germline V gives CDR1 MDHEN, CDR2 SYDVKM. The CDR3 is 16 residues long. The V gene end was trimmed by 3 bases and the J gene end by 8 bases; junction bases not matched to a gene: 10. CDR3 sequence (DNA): TGTGCCAGCAGTTTGGTTGGGGGACAGGGGGCATTGGGCTACACCTTC. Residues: CASSLVGGQGALGYTF.

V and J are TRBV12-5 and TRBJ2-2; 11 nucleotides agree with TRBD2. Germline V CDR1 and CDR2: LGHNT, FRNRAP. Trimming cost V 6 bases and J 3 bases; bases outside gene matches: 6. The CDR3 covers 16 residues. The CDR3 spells CASGTKLAGDTGELFF. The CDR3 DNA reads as TGTGCTAGTGGGACTAAACTAGCGGGGGACACCGGGGAGCTGTTTTTT.

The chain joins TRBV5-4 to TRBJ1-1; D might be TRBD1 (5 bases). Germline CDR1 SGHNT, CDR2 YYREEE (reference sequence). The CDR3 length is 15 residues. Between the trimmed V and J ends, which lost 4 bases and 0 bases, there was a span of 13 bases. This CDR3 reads CASSPPSGVNTEAFF. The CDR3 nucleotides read TGTGCCAGCAGCCCGCCTTCGGGGGTGAACACTGAAGCTTTCTTT.

The DNA of the CDR3 is TGCGCCAGCAGCCAAGATCTGACAGGCCCGACCTACGAGCAGTACTTC. It encodes CASSQDLTGPTYEQYF. The V call is TRBV4-3, the J call TRBJ2-7, with D maybe TRBD1 (6 bases). Trimming removed 0 bases from V and 2 bases from J, with 14 bases in between. CDR1 is LGHNA, CDR2 YSLEER, per germline. The length of the CDR3 is 16 residues.

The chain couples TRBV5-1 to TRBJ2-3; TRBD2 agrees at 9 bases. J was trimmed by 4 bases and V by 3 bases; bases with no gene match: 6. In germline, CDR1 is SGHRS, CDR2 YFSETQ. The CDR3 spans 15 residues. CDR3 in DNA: TGCGCCAGCAGCTCTTTAGCGGGGGCTTCAGATACGCAGTATTTT. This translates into CASSSLAGASDTQYF.

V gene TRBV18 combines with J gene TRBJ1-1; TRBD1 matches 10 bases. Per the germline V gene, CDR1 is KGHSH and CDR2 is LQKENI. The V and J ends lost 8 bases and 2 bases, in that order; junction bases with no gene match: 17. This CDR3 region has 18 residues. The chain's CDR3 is CASTLLGTGVRANTEAFF. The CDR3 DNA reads TGTGCCAGCACCCTCTTGGGGACAGGGGTTCGGGCAAACACTGAAGCTTTCTTT.

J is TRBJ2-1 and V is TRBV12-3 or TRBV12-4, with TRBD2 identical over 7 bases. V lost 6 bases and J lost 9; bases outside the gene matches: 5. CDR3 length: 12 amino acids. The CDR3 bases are TGTGCCAGCAGGTGGGGGGGGAGTGAGCAGTTCTTC. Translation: CASRWGGSEQFF.

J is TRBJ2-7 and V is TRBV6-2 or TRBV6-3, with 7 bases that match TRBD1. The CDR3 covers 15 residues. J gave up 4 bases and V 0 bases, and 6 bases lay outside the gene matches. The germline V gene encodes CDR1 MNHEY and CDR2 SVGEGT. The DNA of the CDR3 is TGTGCCAGCAGTTACTCCGGGACAGCTGTTTACGAGCAGTACTTC. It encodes CASSYSGTAVYEQYF.